Below are 21 T cell receptor beta chains sequenced from a single sample in a study of blood T cell repertoires in COVID-19. Clones were read by immunoSEQ multiplex PCR, and TCRdb kept only the in-frame ones, dropping some. The sample consists of tens of thousands of clones, 87% of them appearing once. What was sequenced was peripheral blood. The receptors stem from a human donor in a cohort sampled during active COVID-19.

The chain links TRBV5-1 to TRBJ1-2; a possible D gene is TRBD1 (5 bases). Germline lookup yields CDR1 SGHRS and CDR2 YFSETQ. V lost 5 bases and J lost 2, with 22 bases in between. The CDR3 runs to 17 residues. The CDR3 protein is CASRGRAGTGRNYGYTF. The DNA of the CDR3 is TGCGCCAGCAGAGGTAGGGCAGGGACTGGGCGAAACTATGGCTACACCTTC. Full variable domain (missing parts from reference TRBV5-1 and TRBJ1-2): KAGVTQTPRYLIKTRGQQVTLSCSPISGHRSVSWYQQTPGQGLQFLFEYFSETQRNKGNFPGRFSGRQFSNSRSEMNVSTLELGDSALYLCASRGRAGTGRNYGYTFGSGTRLTVV.

CDR3 protein: CASERDKGTYGYTF. Here the CDR3 DNA reads TGTGCCAGCGAGCGGGACAAGGGGACCTATGGCTACACCTTC. This chain connects TRBV28 to TRBJ1-2, with D tentatively TRBD1 (6 bases). Per germline, CDR1 MDHEN and CDR2 SYDVKM. V was shortened by 8 bases and J by 4 bases, with 17 bases between the two germline ends. This CDR3 has 14 amino acids.

This chain joins TRBV6-1 and TRBJ1-5; D possibly corresponds to TRBD1 (5 bases). Trimming took 0 bases from V and 0 from J, leaving 12 bases between them. Per germline, CDR1 MNHNS and CDR2 SASEGT. The CDR3 covers 17 residues. The CDR3 coding sequence is TGTGCCAGCAGTGAAGCGTTTCAGGGCGGTAGCAATCAGCCCCAGCATTTT. Translating gives CASSEAFQGGSNQPQHF.

This sequence joins TRBV12-3 or TRBV12-4 and TRBJ1-1, with a weak D call TRBD1 (6 bases). The CDR3 spans 13 residues. V lost 5 bases, J lost 3 bases, and 10 bases lay in between. The CDR3 is CASSLGTYTEAFF. DNA of the CDR3: TGTGCCAGCAGTCTCGGGACATACACTGAAGCTTTCTTT.

This rearrangement joins TRBV5-1 to TRBJ2-3; TRBD2 aligns across 13 bases. Trimming took 4 bases from V and 0 from J; bases not matched to a gene: 8. CDR1 is SGHRS, CDR2 YFSETQ, per germline. The CDR3 is 18 amino acids. The CDR3 nucleotides read TGCGCCAGCAGCCCTCCGGGACTAGCGGGATCTAGCACAGATACGCAGTATTTT. Protein: CASSPPGLAGSSTDTQYF.

The chain joins TRBV19 to TRBJ2-7, with a tentative D call TRBD1 (6 bases). This CDR3 spans 15 amino acids. Trimming took 3 bases from V and 0 from J, leaving 12 bases between them. From germline, CDR1 is LNHDA and CDR2 SQIVND (reference sequence). CDR3 in amino acids: CASSIRAGASYEQYF. The CDR3 nucleotides are TGTGCCAGTAGTATCCGGGCAGGGGCCTCCTACGAGCAGTACTTC.

The chain links TRBV11-3 to TRBJ2-2; 10 positions agree with TRBD2. The CDR3 contains 14 residues. V shed 1 base and J 7 bases; nucleotides not matched to a gene: 0. Germline CDR1 and CDR2: SGHNT and YENEEA. Written as DNA, the CDR3 is TGTGCCAGCAGCTTAGGACTAGCGGGCGGGGAGCTGTTTTTT. Its translation: CASSLGLAGGELFF.

Note on this clone: One end of the junction varies from germline; a read error may be responsible. The CDR3 DNA reads as TGTGTCAGCAGCCTCGGGAGCGCGAACACCGGGGAGCTGTTTTTT. This translates into CVSSLGSANTGELFF. J is TRBJ2-2 and V is TRBV5-4; weak D call: TRBD2 (6 bases). This CDR3 region has 15 residues. CDR1 SGHNT and CDR2 YYREEE come from the germline V gene (reference sequence).

V gene TRBV4-1 combines with J gene TRBJ2-5; 9 bases match TRBD2. The CDR3 contains 16 residues. From germline, CDR1 is MGHRA and CDR2 YSYEKL. Unmatched junction bases numbered 12, after V lost 8 bases and J lost 2 bases. The CDR3 nucleotides are TGCGCCAGCCCAATGGGTCTAGCGGGGACACAAGAGACCCAGTACTTC. Translating gives CASPMGLAGTQETQYF.

The chain has TRBV3-1 (or the pseudogene TRBV3-2) and TRBJ1-5; a possible D gene is TRBD1 (6 bases). Trimming took off 4 bases at V and 5 bases at J, with 12 bases between the two ends. Germline V gene data show CDR1 as LGHDT and CDR2 as YNNKEL (reference sequence). The CDR3 runs 14 residues. The CDR3 loop reads CASSPRTAYQPQHF. CDR3 DNA sequence: TGTGCCAGCAGCCCGAGGACAGCTTATCAGCCCCAGCATTTT.

This clone was observed a single time. CDR3 in amino acids: CASSYSGQGAGTEAFF. CDR3 in DNA: TGTGCCAGCAGTTATTCGGGACAGGGGGCAGGCACTGAAGCTTTCTTT. The rearrangement uses TRBV6-6 and TRBJ1-1, with 12 positions matching TRBD1. The germline V gene encodes CDR1 MNHNY and CDR2 SVGAGI (reference sequence). The ends lost 3 bases at V and 4 bases at J; junction bases unmatched: 6. The CDR3 is made up of 16 amino acids.

The rearrangement uses TRBV5-1 and TRBJ2-7; TRBD2 might be the D (5 bases). Germline assignment: CDR1 SGHRS and CDR2 YFSETQ. Trimming stripped 3 bases from V and 2 bases from J, with 12 bases between. The length of the CDR3 is 14 residues. This chain's CDR3 is CASSSMRLPYEQYF. Here the CDR3 DNA reads TGCGCCAGCAGCTCGATGAGACTACCCTACGAGCAGTACTTC.

This sequence joins TRBV7-9 and TRBJ1-6; no definite D call. With 6 bases removed from V and 7 bases from J, the gap between germline ends came to 16 bases. The CDR3 has 15 amino acids. Germline V gene sequence: CDR1 SEHNR, CDR2 FQNEAQ (reference sequence). The CDR3 nucleotides read TGTGCCAGCAGAAACACCGGGGTTGGAAATTCACCCCTCCACTTT. It encodes CASRNTGVGNSPLHF.

This chain joins TRBV15 and TRBJ2-3; 8 nucleotides match TRBD2. Germline CDR1 LNHNV, CDR2 YYDKDF (reference sequence). The CDR3 consists of 17 residues. V was clipped by 0 bases and J by 0 bases; unmatched bases: 5. The CDR3 here is CATSRDLASGSTDTQYF. The CDR3 DNA is TGTGCCACCAGCAGAGATTTGGCTAGCGGGAGCACAGATACGCAGTATTTT.

The J gene is TRBJ2-1, the V gene TRBV11-2; TRBD1 agrees at 7 bases. Trimming cost V 1 base and J 6 bases; bases outside gene matches: 6. The CDR3 has 15 amino acids. Germline CDR1 reads SGHAT; CDR2 reads FQNNGV. The CDR3 region is CASSLGDRVFNEQFF. CDR3 bases: TGTGCCAGCAGCTTAGGAGACAGGGTATTCAATGAGCAGTTCTTC.

This clone was seen once. The chain employs TRBV12-3 or TRBV12-4 and TRBJ2-7; the match to TRBD1 covers 7 bases. After removal of 10 bases from V and 6 bases from J, the junction contained 9 bases not matched to a gene. The CDR3 has 12 residues. The CDR3 spells CATMGQLGEQYF. The CDR3 DNA reads TGTGCCACTATGGGACAGCTAGGCGAGCAGTACTTC.

The J gene is TRBJ2-3, the V gene TRBV13; 9 nucleotides match TRBD2. V shed 6 bases and J 4 bases; nucleotides not matched to a gene: 5. The germline V gene has CDR1 PRHDT and CDR2 FYEKMQ (reference sequence). The CDR3 has 14 amino acids. The CDR3 DNA is TGTGCCAGCAGTAGTAGCGGGGGTGCAGATACGCAGTATTTT. It encodes CASSSSGGADTQYF. Combining the CDR3 with reference TRBV13 and TRBJ2-3 gives the whole variable domain AAGVIQSPRHLIKEKRETATLKCYPIPRHDTVYWYQQGPGQDPQFLISFYEKMQSDKGSIPDRFSAQQFSDYHSELNMSSLELGDSALYFCASSSSGGADTQYFGPGTRLTVL.

This chain links TRBV2 with TRBJ1-1; D gene uncertain. Germline CDR1 SNHLY, CDR2 FYNNEI. V lost 7 bases to trimming and J lost 1 base, with 4 bases between them. The CDR3 contains 11 residues. The CDR3 protein is CASTKNTEAFF. CDR3 DNA sequence: TGTGCCAGCACCAAGAACACTGAAGCTTTCTTT.

The chain joins TRBV19 to TRBJ2-5, with a possible D match to TRBD2 (5 bases). Trimming left V 0 bases short and J 9 bases short, with 17 bases between. This CDR3 spans 15 amino acids. The germline CDR1 and CDR2 sequences are LNHDA and SQIVND (reference sequence). This CDR3 is CASSIDIRGSVAQYF. The CDR3 region has the DNA TGTGCCAGTAGTATAGATATACGGGGATCCGTGGCCCAGTACTTC. Together with reference TRBV19 and TRBJ2-5, the CDR3 gives the full variable domain: DGGITQSPKYLFRKEGQNVTLSCEQNLNHDAMYWYRQDPGQGLRLIYYSQIVNDFQKGDIAEGYSVSREKKESFPLTVTSAQKNPTAFYLCASSIDIRGSVAQYFGPGTRLLVL.

The chain links TRBV28 to TRBJ2-1, with D tentatively TRBD2 (6 bases). Germline V gene lookup returns CDR1 MDHEN and CDR2 SYDVKM. CDR3 length: 15 residues. Deletions cut 5 bases from V and 5 bases from J, with 16 bases between. The chain's CDR3 is CASSILLARDNEQFF. CDR3 coding DNA: TGTGCCAGCAGTATTCTTCTAGCGAGAGACAATGAGCAGTTCTTC.

V and J are TRBV9 and TRBJ2-2; tentatively, D is TRBD1 (6 bases). Germline CDR1 is SGDLS and CDR2 is YYNGEE. This CDR3 spans 16 amino acids. V was shortened by 5 bases and J by 7 bases, with 21 bases between the two germline ends. CDR3 nucleotide sequence: TGTGCCAGCAGTCAAAAGGGGGACATAACGGGCGGGGAGCTGTTTTTT. Its protein product is CASSQKGDITGGELFF.